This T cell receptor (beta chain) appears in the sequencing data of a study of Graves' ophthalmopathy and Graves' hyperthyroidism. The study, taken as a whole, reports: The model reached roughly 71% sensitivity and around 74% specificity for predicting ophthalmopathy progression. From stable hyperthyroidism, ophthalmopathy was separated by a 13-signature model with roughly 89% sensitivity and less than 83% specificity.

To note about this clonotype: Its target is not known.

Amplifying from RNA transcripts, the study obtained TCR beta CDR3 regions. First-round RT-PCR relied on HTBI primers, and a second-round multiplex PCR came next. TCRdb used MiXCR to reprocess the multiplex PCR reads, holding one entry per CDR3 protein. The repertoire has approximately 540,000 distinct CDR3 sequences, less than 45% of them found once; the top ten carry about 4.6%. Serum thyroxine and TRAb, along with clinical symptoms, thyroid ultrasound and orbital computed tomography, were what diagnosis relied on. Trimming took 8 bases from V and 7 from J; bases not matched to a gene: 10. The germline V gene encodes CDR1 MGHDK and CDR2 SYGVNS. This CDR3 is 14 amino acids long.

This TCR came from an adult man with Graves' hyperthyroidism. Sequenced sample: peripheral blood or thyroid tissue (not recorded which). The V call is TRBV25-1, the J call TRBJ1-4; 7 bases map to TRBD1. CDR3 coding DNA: TGTGCCAGCTCACCACAGGGGCAACGTGAAAAACTGTTTTTT. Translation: CASSPQGQREKLFF.